Sequencing of this T cell receptor beta chain was carried out in a study of cytomegalovirus exposure and HLA in healthy donors. Study-level findings and limits: TCR beta sequences reportedly predicted most subjects' HLA-A and HLA-B alleles accurately. A later look showed TCR association rates differing by HLA locus, highest for DRB1 and lowest for HLA-C. V- and J-gene trimming in TCR beta was tied to a missense DCLRE1C variant by an analysis performed later. Testing in vitro showed three CMV-associated chains specific for CMV antigens.

Between the trimmed V and J ends, which lost 1 base and 9 bases, there was a span of 9 bases. The V gene's germline CDR1 is PRHDT and CDR2 FYEKMQ (reference sequence). The CDR3 extends over 12 amino acids. 13 Jbeta primers and 60 Vbeta primers were used for the PCR. Here immunoSEQ multiplex PCR was the method, and the copy in TCRdb shows in-frame clones only, minus some. The sample records around 160,000 clones, roughly 80% being singletons. Turning to this clone: Its antigen remains unidentified.

This chain joins TRBV13 and TRBJ1-2; no clear D gene. The receptor was isolated from a woman in her 40s in good health and CMV-seropositive. The sequencing sample was made of PBMCs. The CDR3 region has the DNA TGTGCCAGCAGCTTAGATCGGGGTCGCTACACCTTC. This translates into CASSLDRGRYTF. The full variable domain, completed using reference TRBV13 and TRBJ1-2, is AAGVIQSPRHLIKEKRETATLKCYPIPRHDTVYWYQQGPGQDPQFLISFYEKMQSDKGSIPDRFSAQQFSDYHSELNMSSLELGDSALYFCASSLDRGRYTFGSGTRLTVV.